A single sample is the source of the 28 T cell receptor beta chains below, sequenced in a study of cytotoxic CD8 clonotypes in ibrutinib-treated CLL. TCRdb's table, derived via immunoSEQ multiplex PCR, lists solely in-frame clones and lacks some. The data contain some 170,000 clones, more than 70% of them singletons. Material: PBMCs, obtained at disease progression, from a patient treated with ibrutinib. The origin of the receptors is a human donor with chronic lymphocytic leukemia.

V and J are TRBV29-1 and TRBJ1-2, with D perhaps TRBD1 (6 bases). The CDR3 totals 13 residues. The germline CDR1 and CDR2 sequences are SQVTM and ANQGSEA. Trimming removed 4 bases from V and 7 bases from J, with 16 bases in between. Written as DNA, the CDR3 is TGCAGCGTTGGGGGCAGGGGAACATTTGGCTACACCTTC. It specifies CSVGGRGTFGYTF.

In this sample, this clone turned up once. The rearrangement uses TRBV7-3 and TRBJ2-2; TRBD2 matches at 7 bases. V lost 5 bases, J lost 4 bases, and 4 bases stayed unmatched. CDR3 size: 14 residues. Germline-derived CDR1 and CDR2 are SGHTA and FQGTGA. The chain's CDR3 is CASSVGRSTGELFF. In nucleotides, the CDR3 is TGTGCCAGCAGCGTCGGGAGGAGCACCGGGGAGCTGTTTTTT.

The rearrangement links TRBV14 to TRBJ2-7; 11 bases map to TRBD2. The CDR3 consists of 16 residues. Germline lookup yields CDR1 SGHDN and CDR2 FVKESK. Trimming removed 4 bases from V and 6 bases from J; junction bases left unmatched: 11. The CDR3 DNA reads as TGTGCCAGCAGCCTTCTGACTAGCGGGAAAGTCCGCGAGCAGTACTTC. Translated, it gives CASSLLTSGKVREQYF. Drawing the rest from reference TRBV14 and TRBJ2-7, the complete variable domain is EAGVTQFPSHSVIEKGQTVTLRCDPISGHDNLYWYRRVMGKEIKFLLHFVKESKQDESGMPNNRFLAERTGGTYSTLKVQPAELEDSGVYFCASSLLTSGKVREQYFGPGTRLTVT.

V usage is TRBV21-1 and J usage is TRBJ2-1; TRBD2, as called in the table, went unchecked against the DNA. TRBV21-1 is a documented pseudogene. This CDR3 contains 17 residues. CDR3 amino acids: CASSKGASITSYNEQFF. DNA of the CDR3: TGTGCCAGCAGCAAAGGGGCTAGCATAACCTCCTACAATGAGCAGTTCTTC.

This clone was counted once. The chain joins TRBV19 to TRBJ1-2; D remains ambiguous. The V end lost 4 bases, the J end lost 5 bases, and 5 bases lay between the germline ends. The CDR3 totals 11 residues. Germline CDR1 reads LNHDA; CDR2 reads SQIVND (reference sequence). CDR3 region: CASSSSYGYTF. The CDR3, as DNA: TGTGCCAGTAGTAGCTCGTATGGCTACACCTTC.

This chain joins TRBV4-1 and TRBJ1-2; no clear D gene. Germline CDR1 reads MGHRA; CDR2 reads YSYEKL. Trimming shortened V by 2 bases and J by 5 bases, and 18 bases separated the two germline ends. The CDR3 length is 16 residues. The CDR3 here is CASSQFYVGLRYGYTF. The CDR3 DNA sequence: TGCGCCAGCAGCCAATTCTATGTTGGGTTAAGGTATGGCTACACCTTC.

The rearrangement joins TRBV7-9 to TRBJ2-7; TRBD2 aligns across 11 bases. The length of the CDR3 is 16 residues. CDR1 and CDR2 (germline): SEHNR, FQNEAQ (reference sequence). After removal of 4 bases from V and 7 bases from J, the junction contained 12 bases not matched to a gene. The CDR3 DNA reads TGTGCCAGCAGCTCCCGACTAGCGGGGCTACTACGGGAGCAGTACTTC. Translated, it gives CASSSRLAGLLREQYF.

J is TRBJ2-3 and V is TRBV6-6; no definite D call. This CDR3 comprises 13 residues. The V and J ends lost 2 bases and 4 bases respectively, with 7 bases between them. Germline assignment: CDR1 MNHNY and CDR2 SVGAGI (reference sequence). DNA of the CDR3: TGTGCCAGCAGTTACGCGTGGGCAGATACGCAGTATTTT. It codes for CASSYAWADTQYF.

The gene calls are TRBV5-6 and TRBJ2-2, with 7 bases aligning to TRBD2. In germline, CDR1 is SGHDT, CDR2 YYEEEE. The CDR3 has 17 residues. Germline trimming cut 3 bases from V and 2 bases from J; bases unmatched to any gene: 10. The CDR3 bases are TGTGCCAGCAGCTGGATGACTAGCACCTCCAACACCGGGGAGCTGTTTTTT. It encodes CASSWMTSTSNTGELFF.

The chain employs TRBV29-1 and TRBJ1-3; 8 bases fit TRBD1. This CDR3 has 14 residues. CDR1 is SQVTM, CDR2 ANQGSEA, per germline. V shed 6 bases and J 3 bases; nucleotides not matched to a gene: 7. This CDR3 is CSVADRVGGNTIYF. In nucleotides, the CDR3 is TGCAGCGTGGCGGACAGGGTCGGTGGAAACACCATATATTTT. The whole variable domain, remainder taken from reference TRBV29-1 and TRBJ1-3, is SAVISQKPSRDICQRGTSLTIQCQVDSQVTMMFWYRQQPGQSLTLIATANQGSEATYESGFVIDKFPISRPNLTFSTLTVSNMSPEDSSIYLCSVADRVGGNTIYFGEGSWLTVV.

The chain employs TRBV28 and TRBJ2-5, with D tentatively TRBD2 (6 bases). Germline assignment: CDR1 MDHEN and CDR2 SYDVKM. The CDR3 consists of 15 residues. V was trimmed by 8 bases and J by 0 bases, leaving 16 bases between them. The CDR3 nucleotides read TGTGCCAGCCGCCCCGCCGGAGGGTACCAAGAGACCCAGTACTTC. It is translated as CASRPAGGYQETQYF.

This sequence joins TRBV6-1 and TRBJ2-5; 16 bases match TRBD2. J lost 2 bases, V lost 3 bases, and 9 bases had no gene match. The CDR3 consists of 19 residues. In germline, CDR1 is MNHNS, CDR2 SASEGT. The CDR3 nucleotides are TGTGCCAGCAGTGACCCGGGACTAGCGGGAGGGGGGTATCAAGAGACCCAGTACTTC. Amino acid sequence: CASSDPGLAGGGYQETQYF.

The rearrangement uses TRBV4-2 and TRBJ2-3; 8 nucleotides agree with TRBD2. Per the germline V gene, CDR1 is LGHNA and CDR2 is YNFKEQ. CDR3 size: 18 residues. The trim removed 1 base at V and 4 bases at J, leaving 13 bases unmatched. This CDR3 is CASSQGVRGGRSADTQYF. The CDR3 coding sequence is TGTGCCAGCAGCCAAGGGGTCCGTGGCGGGAGGTCAGCAGATACGCAGTATTTT.

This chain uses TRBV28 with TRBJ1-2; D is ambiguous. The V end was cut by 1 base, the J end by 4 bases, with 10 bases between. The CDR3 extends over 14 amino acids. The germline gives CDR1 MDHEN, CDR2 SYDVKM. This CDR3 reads CASSLSRPSYGYTF. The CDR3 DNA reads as TGTGCCAGCAGTTTATCTCGCCCTAGCTATGGCTACACCTTC.

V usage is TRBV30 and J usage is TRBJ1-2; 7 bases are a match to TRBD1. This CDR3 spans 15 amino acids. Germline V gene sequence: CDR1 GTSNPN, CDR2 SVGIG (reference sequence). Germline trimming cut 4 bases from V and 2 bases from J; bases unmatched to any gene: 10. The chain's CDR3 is CAWNSNGTVNYGYTF. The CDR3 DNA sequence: TGTGCCTGGAATAGCAACGGGACAGTAAACTATGGCTACACCTTC.

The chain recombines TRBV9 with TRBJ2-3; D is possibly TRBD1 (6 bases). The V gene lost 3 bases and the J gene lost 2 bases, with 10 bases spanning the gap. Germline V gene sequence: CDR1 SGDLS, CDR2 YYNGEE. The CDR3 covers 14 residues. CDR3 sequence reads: CASSAWDITDTQYF. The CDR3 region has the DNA TGTGCCAGCAGCGCGTGGGACATCACAGATACGCAGTATTTT. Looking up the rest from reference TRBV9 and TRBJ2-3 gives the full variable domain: DSGVTQTPKHLITATGQRVTLRCSPRSGDLSVYWYQQSLDQGLQFLIQYYNGEERAKGNILERFSAQQFPDLHSELNLSSLELGDSALYFCASSAWDITDTQYFGPGTRLTVL.

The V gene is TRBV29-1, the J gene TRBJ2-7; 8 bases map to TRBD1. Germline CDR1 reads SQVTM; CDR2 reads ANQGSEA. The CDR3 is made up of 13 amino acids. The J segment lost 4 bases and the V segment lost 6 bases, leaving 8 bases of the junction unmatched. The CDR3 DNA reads TGCAGCGTAGAATTGACAGGGGCTTACGAGCAGTACTTC. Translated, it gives CSVELTGAYEQYF.

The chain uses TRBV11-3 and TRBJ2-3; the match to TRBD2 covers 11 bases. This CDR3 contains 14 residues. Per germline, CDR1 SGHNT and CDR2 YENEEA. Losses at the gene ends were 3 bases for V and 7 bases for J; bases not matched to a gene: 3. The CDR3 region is CASSFTSGRNTQYF. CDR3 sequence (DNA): TGTGCCAGCAGCTTTACTAGCGGGAGAAATACGCAGTATTTT.

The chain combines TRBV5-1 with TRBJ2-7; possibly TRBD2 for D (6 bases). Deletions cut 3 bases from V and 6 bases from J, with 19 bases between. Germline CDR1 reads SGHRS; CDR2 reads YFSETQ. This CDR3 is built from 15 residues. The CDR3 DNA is TGCGCCAGCAGCTATCCGGGGGTGGGTGTGGGCGAGCAGTACTTC. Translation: CASSYPGVGVGEQYF.

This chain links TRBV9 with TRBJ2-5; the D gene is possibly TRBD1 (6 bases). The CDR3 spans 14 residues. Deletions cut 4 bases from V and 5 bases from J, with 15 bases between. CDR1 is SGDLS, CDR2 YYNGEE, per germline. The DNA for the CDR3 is TGTGCCAGCAGCCCGCGACAGGCTTGGGAGACCCAGTACTTC. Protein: CASSPRQAWETQYF.

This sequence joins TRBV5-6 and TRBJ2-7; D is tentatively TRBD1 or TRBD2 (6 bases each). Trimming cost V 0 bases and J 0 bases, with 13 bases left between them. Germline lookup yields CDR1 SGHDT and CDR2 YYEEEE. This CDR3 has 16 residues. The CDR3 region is CASSLGGATGSYEQYF. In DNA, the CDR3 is TGTGCCAGCAGCTTGGGGGGGGCGACTGGCTCCTACGAGCAGTACTTC.

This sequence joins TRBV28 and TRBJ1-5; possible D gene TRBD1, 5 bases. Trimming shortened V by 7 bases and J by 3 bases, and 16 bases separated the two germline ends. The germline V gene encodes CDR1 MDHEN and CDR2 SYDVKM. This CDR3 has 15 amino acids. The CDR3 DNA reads TGTGCCAGCACTTTCATAGACAGACCCAATCAGCCCCAGCATTTT. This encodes CASTFIDRPNQPQHF.

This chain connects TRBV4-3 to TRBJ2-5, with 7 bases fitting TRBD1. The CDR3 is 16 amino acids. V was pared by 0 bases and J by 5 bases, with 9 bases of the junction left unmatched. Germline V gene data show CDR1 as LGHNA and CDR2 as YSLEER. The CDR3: CASSQDLNRGHETQYF. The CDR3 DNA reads TGCGCCAGCAGCCAAGATTTAAACAGGGGCCATGAGACCCAGTACTTC.

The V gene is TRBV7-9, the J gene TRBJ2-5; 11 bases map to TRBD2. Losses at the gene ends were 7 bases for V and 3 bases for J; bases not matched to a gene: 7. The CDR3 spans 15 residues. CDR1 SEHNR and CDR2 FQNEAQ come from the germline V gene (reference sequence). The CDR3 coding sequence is TGTGCCAGCAATCCACTAGCGGGAGTGGAAGAGACCCAGTACTTC. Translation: CASNPLAGVEETQYF.

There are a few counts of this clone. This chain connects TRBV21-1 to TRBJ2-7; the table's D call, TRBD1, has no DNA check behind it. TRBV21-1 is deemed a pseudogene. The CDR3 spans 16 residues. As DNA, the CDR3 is TGTGCCAGCAGCAGCACACCGGGACAGGGATTCTACGAGCAGTACTTC. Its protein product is CASSSTPGQGFYEQYF.

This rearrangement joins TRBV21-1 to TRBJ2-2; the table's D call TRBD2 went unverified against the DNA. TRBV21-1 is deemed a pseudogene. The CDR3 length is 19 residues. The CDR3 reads CASSKLSGGTRSNTGELFF. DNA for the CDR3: TGTGCCAGCAGCAAACTCTCTGGCGGAACTAGATCGAACACCGGGGAGCTGTTTTTT.

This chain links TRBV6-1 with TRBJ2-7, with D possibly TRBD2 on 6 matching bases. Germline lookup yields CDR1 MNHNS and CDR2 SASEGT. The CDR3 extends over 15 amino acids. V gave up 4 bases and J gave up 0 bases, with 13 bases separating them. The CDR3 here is CASSAISGSSYEQYF. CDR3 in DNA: TGTGCCAGCAGTGCCATTAGCGGTAGCTCCTACGAGCAGTACTTC.

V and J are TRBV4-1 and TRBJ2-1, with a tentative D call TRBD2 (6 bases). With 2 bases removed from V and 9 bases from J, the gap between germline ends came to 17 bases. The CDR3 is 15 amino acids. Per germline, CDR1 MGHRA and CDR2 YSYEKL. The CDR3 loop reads CASSQFGTSASEQFF. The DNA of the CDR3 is TGCGCCAGCAGCCAATTCGGGACTTCCGCCAGTGAGCAGTTCTTC.